The present TCR beta chain was sequenced within a study of Graves' ophthalmopathy and Graves' hyperthyroidism. About the study: Peripheral blood sampling occurred at initial diagnosis, before any treatment. The study's findings and limits: Detection in blood was also observed for most expanded thyroid clonotypes above 0.001 frequency.

In germline, CDR1 is SGHDN, CDR2 FVKESK. The V gene end was trimmed by 4 bases and the J gene end by 7 bases; junction bases not matched to a gene: 4. The CDR3 runs to 14 residues. TCR beta CDR3 amplification used RNA transcripts. HTBI-primed RT-PCR formed the first round, and a multiplex PCR formed the second. One entry per CDR3 protein, called by TCRdb with MiXCR from the multiplex PCR reads. The data hold 300,000 or so distinct CDR3 sequences, with 15% to 20% observed a single time. This clonotype has ten or more counts. The target antigen is unknown. Every ophthalmopathy donor presented moderate-to-severe activity, CAS ≥3, NOSPECS ≥4 and duration under 3 months.

V and J are TRBV14 and TRBJ2-4, with 10 bases that match TRBD1. The sequenced material came from peripheral blood. The TCR comes from an adult man with Graves' ophthalmopathy. CDR3 loop: CASSPGQGVNIQYF. The DNA for the CDR3 is TGTGCCAGCAGCCCTGGACAGGGGGTGAACATTCAGTACTTC.